These T cell receptor beta chains were read from a single sample in a study of CD8 T cells in ankylosing spondylitis. TCRdb processed the 5' RACE reads anew with MiXCR; each CDR3 protein has one entry. The top ten clones hold approximately 1% of a sample with about 340,000 distinct CDR3 sequences, about 15% of them seen once. Sequencing used blood, either unsorted or a sorted T cell fraction (not recorded which). Source of these receptors: a male donor with ankylosing spondylitis or in good health (not recorded which). Each CDR3 is given with its conserved first and last residue. Fields, in order: D gene, V gene, clone size, J gene, CDR3 protein, CDR3 DNA. D genes are given only for firm matches. Only some rows state a clone size, as once, few, many or a class for expanded clones.

>.|TRBV29-1|.|TRBJ2-5
CSAWDSQATQYF
TGCAGCGCTTGGGACTCTCAGGCGACCCAGTACTTC
>.|TRBV3-1|.|TRBJ2-1
CASSSPTRLYNEQFF
TGTGCCAGCAGCTCGCCGACCAGGCTCTACAATGAGCAGTTCTTC
>.|TRBV15|few|TRBJ2-2
CATSILSETGELFF
TGTGCCACCAGCATCTTATCAGAGACCGGGGAGCTGTTTTTT
>.|TRBV12-3/TRBV12-4|few|TRBJ1-2
CASSSGSGDYGYTF
TGTGCCAGCAGTTCGGGTTCAGGGGACTATGGCTACACCTTC
>.|TRBV4-2|.|TRBJ1-5
CASSQDERSLIQPQHF
TGTGCCAGCAGCCAAGATGAACGCAGTCTCATTCAGCCCCAGCATTTT
>TRBD2|TRBV5-1|.|TRBJ2-2
CASSLLAGEAGELFF
TGCGCCAGCAGCTTACTAGCGGGAGAAGCCGGGGAGCTGTTTTTT
>.|TRBV27|few|TRBJ1-6
CASSLPGQYNSPLHF
TGTGCCAGCAGTTTACCCGGACAGTATAATTCACCCCTCCACTTT
>TRBD1|TRBV5-1|.|TRBJ2-2
CASSPGPGQGITGELFF
TGCGCCAGCAGCCCCGGTCCGGGACAGGGGATCACCGGGGAGCTGTTTTTT
>.|TRBV11-2|.|TRBJ1-1
CASSAPGEAFF
TGTGCCAGCAGTGCCCCAGGGGAAGCTTTCTTT
>.|TRBV4-1|few|TRBJ2-7
CASSQILRPRSPGDEQYF
TGCGCCAGCAGCCAAATCCTTCGACCACGCTCCCCGGGGGACGAGCAGTACTTC